Shown below are 26 T cell receptor beta chains from a single sample sequenced in a study of T cell repertoires in cytomegalovirus infection. TCRdb analysed the reads with MiXCR anew, one entry per CDR3 protein. The sample consists of around 320,000 distinct CDR3 sequences, 8% to 9.5% of them appearing once. Input material: PBMCs. These TCRs come from a human donor in good health (CMV status not recorded). Some clones in this sample may be carry-over from other donors' samples.

This clonotype was seen ten or more times. The chain is built from TRBV7-2 and TRBJ2-3; D gene uncertain. The germline V and J ends were trimmed by 6 bases and 0 bases, with 10 bases remaining between them. Germline lookup yields CDR1 SGHTA and CDR2 FQGNSA. The length of the CDR3 is 14 residues. For the CDR3, the DNA is TGTGCCAGCAGTTGGCAGCAGAGCACAGATACGCAGTATTTT. It yields the protein CASSWQQSTDTQYF.

This chain connects TRBV6-6 to TRBJ2-3; D unclear. CDR3 length: 13 amino acids. Per the germline V gene, CDR1 is MNHNY and CDR2 is SVGAGI (reference sequence). V dropped 0 bases and J dropped 2 bases, with 3 bases sitting between them. The CDR3 nucleotides read TGTGCCAGCAGTTACTCAACCACAGATACGCAGTATTTT. Translated, it gives CASSYSTTDTQYF.

The chain joins TRBV6-5 to TRBJ1-1, with D perhaps matching TRBD1 (5 bases). The CDR3 covers 13 residues. The V gene's germline CDR1 is MNHEY and CDR2 SVGAGI. The ends were cut back, 6 bases at V and 4 bases at J, with 12 bases in the middle. The CDR3 coding sequence is TGTGCCAGCAGCCCGTTTGGGGGCACTGAAGCTTTCTTT. Amino acids: CASSPFGGTEAFF.

This clonotype was detected ten times or more. V usage is TRBV10-3 and J usage is TRBJ1-6; D possibly corresponds to TRBD1 (5 bases). Trimming stripped 1 base from V and 5 bases from J, with 12 bases between. This CDR3 has 16 residues. Germline V CDR1 and CDR2: ENHRY, SYGVKD. CDR3 amino acids: CAISELETDHNSPLHF. The CDR3 coding sequence is TGTGCCATCAGTGAGTTGGAGACAGATCATAATTCACCCCTCCACTTT.

This clonotype appeared a few times. The chain is built from TRBV6-1 and TRBJ2-3; 11 nucleotides line up with TRBD2. CDR3 size: 15 residues. With 7 bases clipped from V and 2 bases from J, the junction kept 5 bases outside the gene matches. From germline, CDR1 is MNHNS and CDR2 SASEGT. For the CDR3, the DNA is TGTGCCAGCATTGGACTAGCGGGCAACACAGATACGCAGTATTTT. Residues: CASIGLAGNTDTQYF.

Regarding this clonotype: This sequence may be a read error, since a much larger clone differs from it by one base. The rearrangement links TRBV7-2 to TRBJ2-3; D unclear. The germline V and J ends were trimmed by 1 base and 10 bases, with 9 bases remaining between them. Looked up from germline, CDR1 is SGHTA and CDR2 is FQGNSA. This CDR3 region has 12 residues. CDR3 region: CASSLEEYSQYF. DNA for the CDR3: TGTGCCAGCAGCTTAGAGGAGTATTCGCAGTATTTT.

This clonotype came up many times. The rearrangement links TRBV12-3 or TRBV12-4 to TRBJ1-3; D remains unclear. The CDR3 extends over 14 amino acids. V lost 2 bases, J lost 0 bases, and 5 bases lay in between. CDR3 DNA sequence: TGTGCCAGCAGTTTATCTAACTCTGGAAACACCATATATTTT. The encoded protein is CASSLSNSGNTIYF.

This clonotype was seen more than once but under ten times. The rearrangement uses TRBV3-1 and TRBJ2-7, with 10 bases identical to TRBD2. Unmatched junction bases numbered 7, after V lost 1 base and J lost 4 bases. Germline values: CDR1 LGHDT, CDR2 YNNKEL (reference sequence). This CDR3 is 16 amino acids long. CDR3 amino acids: CASSQVVSGRWYEQYF. The DNA for the CDR3 is TGTGCCAGCAGCCAAGTGGTTAGCGGGAGGTGGTACGAGCAGTACTTC.

The CDR3 loop reads CASSLGYSFEPDTQYF. The CDR3 nucleotides are TGTGCCAGCAGCTTAGGGTACAGCTTCGAACCAGATACGCAGTATTTT. The chain carries TRBV7-2 and TRBJ2-3, with unresolved D. V lost 1 base, J lost 4 bases, and 15 bases lay in between. Per the germline V gene, CDR1 is SGHTA and CDR2 is FQGNSA. The CDR3 is made up of 16 amino acids.

The rearrangement links TRBV10-3 to TRBJ2-7, with D maybe TRBD2 (6 bases). The length of the CDR3 is 12 residues. CDR1 and CDR2 from the germline V gene are ENHRY and SYGVKD. V was clipped by 8 bases and J by 0 bases, with 8 bases between them. The CDR3 protein is CAISGVSYEQYF. For the CDR3, the DNA is TGTGCCATCTCGGGGGTCTCCTACGAGCAGTACTTC.

This clonotype was counted many times. This rearrangement joins TRBV20-1 to TRBJ1-2; 8 bases agree with TRBD1. The germline V gene has CDR1 DFQATT and CDR2 SNEGSKA (reference sequence). V gave up 3 bases and J gave up 8 bases; unmatched junction bases: 8. The CDR3 spans 13 residues. CDR3 sequence (DNA): TGCAGTGCTAGCCCCCGGACAGGGCACGGCTACACCTTC. Encoded protein: CSASPRTGHGYTF.

There are many counts of this clonotype. The V gene is TRBV13, the J gene TRBJ2-7; 10 nucleotides match TRBD1. V was pared by 6 bases and J by 5 bases, with 4 bases of the junction left unmatched. The CDR3 contains 13 residues. Germline lookup yields CDR1 PRHDT and CDR2 FYEKMQ (reference sequence). CDR3 region: CASRPGQGNEQYF. The CDR3 coding sequence is TGTGCCAGCAGACCGGGACAGGGGAACGAGCAGTACTTC.

This clonotype was counted only a few times. V is TRBV19 and J is TRBJ2-3; D unresolved. The CDR3 has 14 amino acids. The V and J ends lost 7 bases and 2 bases respectively, with 13 bases between them. Germline lookup yields CDR1 LNHDA and CDR2 SQIVND (reference sequence). CDR3 in DNA: TGTGCCAGTATGAGAGTGGCTTCCACAGATACGCAGTATTTT. Protein: CASMRVASTDTQYF.

This clonotype came up a few times. The rearrangement uses TRBV20-1 and TRBJ2-1; 13 positions match TRBD2. Germline V gives CDR1 DFQATT, CDR2 SNEGSKA (reference sequence). V shed 4 bases, J shed 6 bases, and the junction held 3 bases outside the gene matches. The CDR3 runs 14 residues. The CDR3 sequence: CSATLAGGPNEQFF. Written as DNA, the CDR3 is TGCAGTGCTACACTAGCGGGAGGGCCCAATGAGCAGTTCTTC.

This clonotype was observed at least ten times. This rearrangement joins TRBV7-2 to TRBJ2-7; D is ambiguous. The V gene's germline CDR1 is SGHTA and CDR2 FQGNSA. CDR3 length: 13 residues. The V gene lost 0 bases and the J gene lost 2 bases, with 5 bases spanning the gap. The CDR3 here is CASSLASPYEQYF. In DNA form, the CDR3 reads TGTGCCAGCAGCTTAGCGAGCCCCTACGAGCAGTACTTC.

J is TRBJ2-3 and V is TRBV19; 12 nucleotides match TRBD2. Per germline, CDR1 LNHDA and CDR2 SQIVND (reference sequence). The ends lost 7 bases at V and 2 bases at J; junction bases unmatched: 22. This CDR3 has 21 residues. The CDR3 is CASTRGAIGLAGRYNTDTQYF. CDR3 in DNA: TGTGCCAGTACCCGGGGGGCCATCGGACTAGCGGGGAGATACAACACAGATACGCAGTATTTT.

This clonotype was seen at least ten times. The chain links TRBV7-9 to TRBJ2-7; D tentatively fits TRBD1 or TRBD2 (5 bases each). Between the trimmed V and J ends, which lost 5 bases and 0 bases, there was a span of 17 bases. The germline gives CDR1 SEHNR, CDR2 FQNEAQ (reference sequence). This CDR3 is built from 16 residues. In DNA, the CDR3 is TGTGCCAGCAGCCCTATCGGGGACGCTAGCTCCTACGAGCAGTACTTC. Its protein is CASSPIGDASSYEQYF. Drawing the rest from reference TRBV7-9 and TRBJ2-7, the complete variable domain is DTGVSQNPRHKITKRGQNVTFRCDPISEHNRLYWYRQTLGQGPEFLTYFQNEAQLEKSRLLSDRFSAERPKGSFSTLEIQRTEQGDSAMYLCASSPIGDASSYEQYFGPGTRLTVT.

Only a few counts were recorded for this clonotype. The J gene is TRBJ2-1, the V gene TRBV7-3; no firm D call. The CDR3 extends over 14 amino acids. CDR1 and CDR2 from the germline V gene are SGHTA and FQGTGA. The germline V and J ends were trimmed by 5 bases and 5 bases, with 13 bases remaining between them. The CDR3 sequence is CASSETHRNNEQFF. CDR3 in DNA: TGTGCCAGCAGCGAAACCCACAGAAACAATGAGCAGTTCTTC.

This clonotype has more than one count but fewer than ten. The chain couples TRBV20-1 to TRBJ1-5, with 9 bases identical to TRBD1. Trimming at V came to 5 bases and at J to 5 bases, leaving 4 bases not matched to a gene. The CDR3 covers 13 residues. Germline assignment: CDR1 DFQATT and CDR2 SNEGSKA (reference sequence). The CDR3 bases are TGCAGTGCTCTACAGGGGGCGGATCAGCCCCAGCATTTT. Protein sequence: CSALQGADQPQHF.

This clonotype was observed at least ten times. The chain has TRBV7-2 and TRBJ1-1; D is uncertain. Germline V gene sequence: CDR1 SGHTA, CDR2 FQGNSA. Trimming shortened V by 1 base and J by 0 bases, and 6 bases separated the two germline ends. The CDR3 extends over 14 amino acids. The CDR3 DNA is TGTGCCAGCAGCTTAGGTCCCTTGAACACTGAAGCTTTCTTT. It is translated as CASSLGPLNTEAFF.

This clonotype came up a few times. This chain joins TRBV10-2 and TRBJ1-2, with 11 bases matching TRBD1. In germline, CDR1 is WSHSY, CDR2 SAAADI. V lost 6 bases to trimming and J lost 8 bases; unmatched junction nucleotides: 2. The CDR3 is 12 amino acids. This CDR3 is CASRWTGGGYTF. Here the CDR3 DNA reads TGCGCCAGCAGATGGACAGGGGGCGGCTACACCTTC.

As concerns this clonotype: This may be a read error, as it is one base from a much larger clone. The V gene is TRBV7-2, the J gene TRBJ2-1; TRBD2 matches 8 bases. The CDR3 consists of 15 residues. J lost 2 bases, V lost 2 bases, and 2 bases had no gene match. Germline loops: CDR1 SGHTA, CDR2 FQGNSA. The CDR3 reads CASSLSSGTYNEQFF. CDR3 in DNA: TGTGCCAGCAGCTTAAGTAGCGGGACCTACAATGAGCAGTTCTTC.

This clonotype was observed many times. The V gene is TRBV7-6, the J gene TRBJ2-1; 7 bases are shared with TRBD2. The CDR3 extends over 14 amino acids. CDR1 is SGHVS and CDR2 is FNYEAQ in the germline V gene. Germline trimming cut 5 bases from V and 8 bases from J; bases unmatched to any gene: 9. CDR3 residues: CASSLSGPIDEQFF. The DNA for the CDR3 is TGTGCCAGCAGCCTTAGCGGGCCCATAGATGAGCAGTTCTTC.

CDR3 in amino acids: CASSLDRGIDTQYF. CDR3 in DNA: TGTGCCAGCAGCCTGGACAGGGGCATAGATACGCAGTATTTT. The gene calls are TRBV7-8 and TRBJ2-3, with 9 bases lining up with TRBD1. This CDR3 comprises 14 residues. J was trimmed by 5 bases and V by 5 bases; bases with no gene match: 5. From germline, CDR1 is SGHVS and CDR2 FQNEAQ. Full variable domain (missing parts from reference TRBV7-8 and TRBJ2-3): GAGVSQSPRYKVAKRGQDVALRCDPISGHVSLFWYQQALGQGPEFLTYFQNEAQLDKSGLPSDRFFAERPEGSVSTLKIQRTQQEDSAVYLCASSLDRGIDTQYFGPGTRLTVL.

This clonotype was seen a few times. V and J are TRBV14 and TRBJ1-2; D remains ambiguous. The V and J ends lost 0 bases and 4 bases respectively, with 6 bases between them. Per germline, CDR1 SGHDN and CDR2 FVKESK. CDR3 length: 13 amino acids. CDR3 in DNA: TGTGCCAGCAGCCAAGATTACAGCTATGGCTACACCTTC. Translation gives CASSQDYSYGYTF.

This chain links TRBV12-3 or TRBV12-4 with TRBJ2-3, with 11 bases fitting TRBD1. J was trimmed by 6 bases and V by 6 bases; bases with no gene match: 8. There are 15 residues in the CDR3. The CDR3 nucleotides read TGTGCCAGCAGCCGGACAGGGGGCACTCGGGATACGCAGTATTTT. Its translation is CASSRTGGTRDTQYF.